Following are 8 T cell receptor beta chains from one sample sequenced in a study of T cell responses to AZD1222 COVID-19 vaccine. Generated by immunoSEQ multiplex PCR, the TCRdb table keeps only in-frame clones and is missing some. This sample carries 30,000 to 40,000 clones, approximately 78% of them seen once, and the ten largest clones take about 4%. Sequenced material: peripheral blood, taken 28 days after the second AZD1222 dose. These TCRs come from an adult who received the AZD1222 COVID-19 vaccine.

This clone was seen a few times. J is TRBJ1-1 and V is TRBV7-9; perhaps TRBD1 as D (5 bases). Trimming cost V 4 bases and J 4 bases, with 10 bases left between them. Germline CDR1 and CDR2: SEHNR and FQNEAQ (reference sequence). CDR3 size: 13 residues. CDR3 coding DNA: TGTGCCAGCAGCTATGGGGGAGCCACTGAAGCTTTCTTT. Protein: CASSYGGATEAFF.

The table lists this clone with a few counts. This chain connects TRBV13 to TRBJ1-2; 8 bases agree with TRBD1. V was clipped by 3 bases and J by 4 bases; unmatched bases: 7. Germline V gene lookup returns CDR1 PRHDT and CDR2 FYEKMQ (reference sequence). The CDR3 length is 15 residues. CDR3 region: CASSLTGDVGYGYTF. CDR3 sequence (DNA): TGTGCCAGCAGCTTGACAGGGGATGTCGGCTATGGCTACACCTTC.

The chain has TRBV9 and TRBJ2-1; the match to TRBD2 covers 7 bases. The CDR3 spans 15 residues. Unmatched junction bases numbered 1, after V lost 0 bases and J lost 1 base. The germline CDR1 and CDR2 sequences are SGDLS and YYNGEE. The CDR3 nucleotides read TGTGCCAGCAGCGTAGGGCGGGGGTCCTACAATGAGCAGTTCTTC. Protein product: CASSVGRGSYNEQFF.

J is TRBJ2-3 and V is TRBV9; the match to TRBD2 covers 10 bases. This CDR3 contains 19 residues. The germline CDR1 and CDR2 sequences are SGDLS and YYNGEE. V lost 3 bases and J lost 4; bases outside the gene matches: 17. CDR3 bases: TGTGCCAGCAGCGGGACCAGGGGAGCGGGAGGGCTTAGGTCAGATACGCAGTATTTT. Protein sequence: CASSGTRGAGGLRSDTQYF. Looking up the rest from reference TRBV9 and TRBJ2-3 gives the full variable domain: DSGVTQTPKHLITATGQRVTLRCSPRSGDLSVYWYQQSLDQGLQFLIQYYNGEERAKGNILERFSAQQFPDLHSELNLSSLELGDSALYFCASSGTRGAGGLRSDTQYFGPGTRLTVL.

The V and J genes are TRBV7-2 and TRBJ1-2; no reliable D call. V was shortened by 1 base and J by 4 bases, with 10 bases between the two germline ends. CDR1 is SGHTA and CDR2 is FQGNSA in the germline V gene. The CDR3 is made up of 14 amino acids. CDR3 loop: CASSLEAGLYGYTF. DNA of the CDR3: TGTGCCAGCAGCTTAGAAGCGGGCCTCTATGGCTACACCTTC.

V usage is TRBV6-7 and J usage is TRBJ2-7; 9 bases line up with TRBD2. TRBV6-7 is sorted into the ORF group, with uncertain function. Unmatched junction bases numbered 33, after V lost 5 bases and J lost 7 bases. CDR3 length equals 22 residues. Here the CDR3 DNA reads TGTGCCAGCAGTATACCTGGGGGCGGGAGGGCCACCGCAAGCGTACCCTTGTTGGAGCAGTACGTC. Protein product: CASSIPGGGRATASVPLLEQYV.

The V gene is TRBV29-1, the J gene TRBJ1-1; D is ambiguous. V gave up 4 bases and J gave up 6 bases, with 18 bases separating them. Germline CDR1 is SQVTM and CDR2 is ANQGSEA. This CDR3 spans 14 amino acids. CDR3 protein: CSVVPGPVVAEAFF. The CDR3 region has the DNA TGCAGCGTTGTACCGGGTCCGGTAGTAGCTGAAGCTTTCTTT.

The chain carries TRBV21-1 and TRBJ2-7; the listed D gene, TRBD2, was not tested against the DNA. TRBV21-1 is noted as a pseudogene. This CDR3 spans 15 amino acids. This CDR3 reads CASSKVRGQSYEQYV. The CDR3 DNA follows: TGTGCCAGCAGCAAAGTACGGGGTCAGTCCTACGAGCAGTACGTC.